The 22 T cell receptor beta chains given below trace back to one sample, sequenced in a study of shared clonotypes between healthy human individuals. TCRdb keeps only in-frame clones here, not all; method: immunoSEQ multiplex PCR. The sample includes more than 2 million clones, 85% to 95% of them seen just once. The sample consisted of naive CD4+ T cells sorted from blood. The subset is: CD45RA+ positively selected. The receptor source for this set is a man aged 18 to 30 in good health.

This chain links TRBV28 with TRBJ2-4, with 10 positions matching TRBD1. The J segment lost 7 bases and the V segment lost 6 bases, leaving 6 bases of the junction unmatched. The germline V gene has CDR1 MDHEN and CDR2 SYDVKM. The CDR3 is made up of 14 amino acids. The DNA for the CDR3 is TGTGCCAGCAGATCGACAGGGGGCAGGAACATTCAGTACTTC. Amino acids: CASRSTGGRNIQYF.

The rearrangement joins TRBV5-1 to TRBJ1-1; TRBD1 agrees at 10 bases. The J segment lost 7 bases and the V segment lost 3 bases, leaving 3 bases of the junction unmatched. The V gene's germline CDR1 is SGHRS and CDR2 YFSETQ. The CDR3 covers 13 residues. The CDR3 reads CASSWDRGSEAFF. Here the CDR3 DNA reads TGCGCCAGCAGCTGGGACAGGGGTAGTGAAGCTTTCTTT.

The rearrangement links TRBV28 to TRBJ1-2; 8 bases map to TRBD1. The trim removed 6 bases at V and 8 bases at J, leaving 5 bases unmatched. Germline CDR1 MDHEN, CDR2 SYDVKM. This CDR3 spans 12 amino acids. CDR3 sequence reads: CASRQGARGYTF. The CDR3 bases are TGTGCCAGCAGGCAGGGGGCGCGGGGCTACACCTTC.

In regard to this clone: A junction end diverges from the germline sequence, so it may reflect a read error. The rearrangement uses TRBV4-1 and TRBJ1-5; D is uncertain. This CDR3 comprises 15 residues. Germline V lookup: CDR1 MGHRA, CDR2 YSYEKL. CDR3 amino acids: CASSQEANVNQAQHF. In DNA, the CDR3 is TGCGCCAGCAGCCAAGAAGCGAACGTAAATCAGGCCCAGCATTTT.

The rearrangement joins TRBV7-2 to TRBJ2-7; D ambiguous. CDR1 is SGHTA and CDR2 is FQGNSA in the germline V gene. Trimming removed 5 bases at V and 0 bases at J, with 14 bases between. CDR3 size: 15 residues. The CDR3 DNA sequence: TGTGCCAGCAGCACCTCCGACCACCTCTCCTACGAGCAGTACTTC. Amino acid sequence: CASSTSDHLSYEQYF.

This chain joins TRBV6-1 and TRBJ1-1; no clear D gene. The CDR3 runs 13 residues. CDR1 is MNHNS, CDR2 SASEGT, per germline. Trimming took 6 bases from V and 1 from J, leaving 9 bases between them. CDR3 DNA sequence: TGTGCCAGCAGCCAGAAGAGGAACACTGAAGCTTTCTTT. Protein sequence: CASSQKRNTEAFF.

V usage is TRBV18 and J usage is TRBJ2-7; weak D call: TRBD1 (5 bases). The CDR3 has 14 residues. V was cut by 0 bases and J by 3 bases, with 9 bases left in between. The germline V gene encodes CDR1 KGHSH and CDR2 LQKENI. The CDR3 DNA is TGTGCCAGCTCACCACCGGCAGGGAACTACGAGCAGTACTTC. Its protein is CASSPPAGNYEQYF.

About this clone: This CDR3 is also generated by other DNA sequences in the sample. The chain combines TRBV11-2 with TRBJ1-3; D unresolved. Germline assignment: CDR1 SGHAT and CDR2 FQNNGV. V was trimmed by 1 base and J by 1 base, leaving 8 bases between them. The CDR3 totals 15 residues. The CDR3 spells CASSLVSGSGNTIYF. The CDR3 DNA follows: TGTGCCAGCAGCTTAGTCTCCGGTTCTGGAAACACCATATATTTT.

The rearrangement uses TRBV9 and TRBJ2-7; D is possibly TRBD1 (5 bases). The CDR3 spans 15 residues. With 2 bases removed from V and 2 bases from J, the gap between germline ends came to 14 bases. Germline CDR1 is SGDLS and CDR2 is YYNGEE. The CDR3 protein is CASSVKGSGPYEQYF. CDR3 nucleotide sequence: TGTGCCAGCAGCGTTAAGGGGTCAGGGCCCTACGAGCAGTACTTC.

The chain recombines TRBV18 with TRBJ2-7; tentatively, D is TRBD1 (5 bases). V was shortened by 0 bases and J by 5 bases, with 8 bases between the two germline ends. Germline V gene data show CDR1 as KGHSH and CDR2 as LQKENI. CDR3 length equals 13 residues. The CDR3 loop reads CASSPPDKNEQYF. Written as DNA, the CDR3 is TGTGCCAGCTCACCACCGGACAAAAACGAGCAGTACTTC.

J is TRBJ2-7 and V is TRBV16; perhaps TRBD1 as D (6 bases). The CDR3 consists of 16 residues. The V gene's germline CDR1 is KGHSY and CDR2 FQNENV. V lost 5 bases to trimming and J lost 6 bases, with 23 bases between them. CDR3 protein: CASSDNGWQGSSEQYF. The CDR3 DNA reads as TGTGCCAGCAGCGACAATGGGTGGCAGGGGTCATCCGAGCAGTACTTC. Together with reference TRBV16 and TRBJ2-7, the CDR3 gives the full variable domain: GEEVAQTPKHLVRGEGQKAKLYCAPIKGHSYVFWYQQVLKNEFKFLISFQNENVFDETGMPKERFSAKCLPNSPCSLEIQATKLEDSAVYFCASSDNGWQGSSEQYFGPGTRLTVT.

The genes are TRBV4-1 and TRBJ2-1; D not certain. This CDR3 comprises 15 residues. V gave up 1 base and J gave up 7 bases, with 14 bases separating them. Per the germline V gene, CDR1 is MGHRA and CDR2 is YSYEKL. CDR3 sequence: CASSQVGLPINEQFF. For the CDR3, the DNA is TGCGCCAGCAGCCAAGTCGGCCTTCCTATAAATGAGCAGTTCTTC.

The J gene is TRBJ2-5, the V gene TRBV7-6; 11 bases align to TRBD1. The ends lost 4 bases at V and 4 bases at J; junction bases unmatched: 11. CDR1 and CDR2 (germline): SGHVS, FNYEAQ. The CDR3 consists of 17 residues. The CDR3 DNA sequence: TGTGCCAGCAGCTCCTCTACCGGACAGGGGGCTAGAGAGACCCAGTACTTC. This gives the protein CASSSSTGQGARETQYF.

The rearrangement joins TRBV18 to TRBJ2-7; D not resolved. The germline V gene encodes CDR1 KGHSH and CDR2 LQKENI. The CDR3 extends over 15 amino acids. The ends were cut back, 1 base at V and 1 base at J, with 11 bases in the middle. The chain's CDR3 is CASSPRAGTSYEQYF. CDR3 bases: TGTGCCAGCTCACCACGGGCAGGAACGTCCTACGAGCAGTACTTC.

The V call is TRBV5-1, the J call TRBJ2-5; TRBD2 matches at 9 bases. Germline lookup yields CDR1 SGHRS and CDR2 YFSETQ. The CDR3 is 14 residues long. V shed 7 bases and J 5 bases; nucleotides not matched to a gene: 9. The CDR3 loop is CASQPLTSGETQYF. As DNA, the CDR3 is TGCGCCAGCCAACCACTAACTAGCGGGGAGACCCAGTACTTC.

The chain joins TRBV4-1 to TRBJ2-7; maybe TRBD1 (5 bases). The CDR3 runs 16 residues. Germline V gives CDR1 MGHRA, CDR2 YSYEKL. V lost 4 bases to trimming and J lost 4 bases, with 20 bases between them. The CDR3 reads CASSPERQIPIYEQYF. CDR3 nucleotides: TGCGCCAGCAGCCCCGAGCGACAGATTCCTATATACGAGCAGTACTTC.

The rearrangement uses TRBV6-1 and TRBJ2-2; weak D call: TRBD2 (7 bases). The germline CDR1 and CDR2 sequences are MNHNS and SASEGT. The CDR3 has 15 residues. Trimming stripped 10 bases from V and 0 bases from J, with 15 bases between. In nucleotides, the CDR3 is TGTGCCACCACGAGGGGGGGCTCGAACACCGGGGAGCTGTTTTTT. It is translated as CATTRGGSNTGELFF.

Of note for this clone: The sample contains more than one DNA sequence encoding this CDR3. The chain couples TRBV18 to TRBJ2-3, with D hard to call. CDR1 and CDR2 from the germline V gene are KGHSH and LQKENI. The CDR3 runs to 12 residues. Trimming left V 3 bases short and J 2 bases short, with 3 bases between. This CDR3 reads CASSPITDTQYF. The CDR3 nucleotides read TGTGCCAGCTCACCGATCACAGATACGCAGTATTTT.

The chain employs TRBV10-3 and TRBJ1-1, with a possible D match to TRBD1 (6 bases). This CDR3 comprises 14 residues. Germline-derived CDR1 and CDR2 are ENHRY and SYGVKD. Trimming removed 2 bases from V and 12 bases from J, with 19 bases in between. The CDR3 sequence is CAISEGLTGLSTFF. The CDR3 DNA reads as TGTGCCATCAGTGAGGGGCTCACAGGGTTGAGTACTTTCTTT.

V usage is TRBV6-5 and J usage is TRBJ1-5; D perhaps matches TRBD1 (5 bases). CDR3 size: 15 residues. V was pared by 4 bases and J by 0 bases, with 10 bases between. Germline CDR1 and CDR2: MNHEY and SVGAGI. CDR3: CASSSDIYSNQPQHF. The CDR3 region has the DNA TGTGCCAGCAGTTCGGACATCTATAGCAATCAGCCCCAGCATTTT.

The chain links TRBV9 to TRBJ1-2, with TRBD1 matching 8 bases. CDR3 length: 14 residues. CDR1 SGDLS and CDR2 YYNGEE come from the germline V gene. V lost 2 bases, J lost 3 bases, and 3 bases stayed unmatched. CDR3 coding DNA: TGTGCCAGCAGCGTTACAGGGGGTGACTATGGCTACACCTTC. It specifies CASSVTGGDYGYTF.

The chain uses TRBV28 and TRBJ2-5; no clear D gene. Germline CDR1 reads MDHEN; CDR2 reads SYDVKM. The CDR3 has 14 residues. The germline V and J ends were trimmed by 10 bases and 0 bases, with 15 bases remaining between them. The CDR3 DNA reads as TGTGCCACGCGAGCTTGGATAAACCAAGAGACCCAGTACTTC. Translation: CATRAWINQETQYF.